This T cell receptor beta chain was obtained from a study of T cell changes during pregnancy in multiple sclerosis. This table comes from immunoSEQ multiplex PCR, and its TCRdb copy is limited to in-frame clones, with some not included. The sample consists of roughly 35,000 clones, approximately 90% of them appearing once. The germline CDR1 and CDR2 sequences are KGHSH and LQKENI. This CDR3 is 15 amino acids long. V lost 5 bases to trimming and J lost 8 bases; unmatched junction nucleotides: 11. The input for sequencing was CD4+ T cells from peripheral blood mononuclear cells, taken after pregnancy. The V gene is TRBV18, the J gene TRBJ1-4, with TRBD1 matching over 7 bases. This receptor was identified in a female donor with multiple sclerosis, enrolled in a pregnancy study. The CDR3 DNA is TGTGCCAGCTCATCCTGGGACAGCGCCGGGGAAAAACTGTTTTTT. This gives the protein CASSSWDSAGEKLFF. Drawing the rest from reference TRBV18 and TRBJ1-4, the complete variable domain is NAGVMQNPRHLVRRRGQEARLRCSPMKGHSHVYWYRQLPEEGLKFMVYLQKENIIDESGMPKERFSAEFPKEGPSILRIQQVVRGDSAAYFCASSSWDSAGEKLFFGSGTQLSVL.